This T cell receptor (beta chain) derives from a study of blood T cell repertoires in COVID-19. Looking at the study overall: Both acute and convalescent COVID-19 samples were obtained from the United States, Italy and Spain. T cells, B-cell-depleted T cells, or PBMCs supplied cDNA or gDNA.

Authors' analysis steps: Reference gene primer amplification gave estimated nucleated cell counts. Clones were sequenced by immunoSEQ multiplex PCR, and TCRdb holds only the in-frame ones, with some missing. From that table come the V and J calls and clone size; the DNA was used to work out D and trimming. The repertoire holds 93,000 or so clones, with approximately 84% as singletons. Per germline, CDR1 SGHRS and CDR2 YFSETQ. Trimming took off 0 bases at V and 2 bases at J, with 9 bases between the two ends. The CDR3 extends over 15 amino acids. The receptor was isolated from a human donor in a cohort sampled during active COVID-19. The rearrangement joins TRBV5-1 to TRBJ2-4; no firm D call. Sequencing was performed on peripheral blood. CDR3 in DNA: TGCGCCAGCAGCTTGGCCGAGTTGTCCAAAAACATTCAGTACTTC. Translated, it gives CASSLAELSKNIQYF.